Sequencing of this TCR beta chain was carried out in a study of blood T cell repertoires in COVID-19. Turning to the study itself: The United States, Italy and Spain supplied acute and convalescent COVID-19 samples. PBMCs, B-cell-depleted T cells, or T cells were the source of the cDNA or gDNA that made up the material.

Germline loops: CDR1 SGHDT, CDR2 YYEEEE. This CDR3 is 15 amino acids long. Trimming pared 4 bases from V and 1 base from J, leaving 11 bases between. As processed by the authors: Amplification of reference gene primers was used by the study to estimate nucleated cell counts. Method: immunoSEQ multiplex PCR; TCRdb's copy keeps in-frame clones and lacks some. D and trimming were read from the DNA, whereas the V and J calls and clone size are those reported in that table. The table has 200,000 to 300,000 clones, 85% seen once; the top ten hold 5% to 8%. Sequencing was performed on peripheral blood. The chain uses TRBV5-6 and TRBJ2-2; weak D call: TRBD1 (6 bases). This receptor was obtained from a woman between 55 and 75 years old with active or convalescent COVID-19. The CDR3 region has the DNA TGTGCCAGCAGCCGGGCACAGGGGAACACCGGGGAGCTGTTTTTT. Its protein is CASSRAQGNTGELFF.